This entry lists 13 T cell receptor beta chains sequenced from one sample in a study of CD8+ T cells in alopecia areata. Treatment here: oral pan-JAK inhibitor, 5-10 mg twice daily. RNA extraction and reverse transcription yielded cDNA as sequencing template. Data came from immunoSEQ multiplex PCR; TCRdb stores just in-frame clones and leaves some out. The sample gives around 140,000 clones, about 86% of which show up once; under 15% is in the top ten. This material consisted of CD8+ T cells sorted from blood, taken at week 4, from a patient treated with tofacitinib. These receptors were collected from a human donor with alopecia areata.

This chain joins TRBV29-1 and TRBJ2-7, with D tentatively TRBD1 (6 bases). Germline V gene lookup returns CDR1 SQVTM and CDR2 ANQGSEA. This CDR3 has 14 amino acids. Trimming took 2 bases from V and 2 from J, leaving 13 bases between them. CDR3 region: CSVELRAGAYEQYF. DNA of the CDR3: TGCAGCGTTGAATTACGGGCAGGGGCCTACGAGCAGTACTTC.

The CDR3 DNA reads TGTGCCAGCAGCCAAGAAATTTATCCCGGTGAGCAGTTCTTC. It is translated as CASSQEIYPGEQFF. This chain connects TRBV4-2 to TRBJ2-1, with unresolved D. The germline V gene encodes CDR1 LGHNA and CDR2 YNFKEQ. V shed 0 bases and J shed 9 bases, with 12 bases lying between them. This CDR3 is 14 amino acids long.

This clone was seen only a few times. The V call is TRBV2, the J call TRBJ1-2; D gene ambiguous. The CDR3 spans 13 residues. Germline lookup yields CDR1 SNHLY and CDR2 FYNNEI. Trimming pared 6 bases from V and 2 bases from J, leaving 10 bases between. Here the CDR3 DNA reads TGTGCCAGCAGGGACTCTAACAACTATGGCTACACCTTC. As protein: CASRDSNNYGYTF.

This chain connects TRBV7-9 to TRBJ2-3, with no clear D. Germline CDR1 and CDR2: SEHNR and FQNEAQ (reference sequence). This CDR3 is built from 14 residues. Deletions cut 2 bases from V and 6 bases from J, with 12 bases between. The CDR3 spells CASSLSGPSDTQYF. CDR3 nucleotides: TGTGCCAGCAGCTTATCCGGGCCCTCTGATACGCAGTATTTT. Combining the CDR3 with reference TRBV7-9 and TRBJ2-3 gives the whole variable domain DTGVSQNPRHKITKRGQNVTFRCDPISEHNRLYWYRQTLGQGPEFLTYFQNEAQLEKSRLLSDRFSAERPKGSFSTLEIQRTEQGDSAMYLCASSLSGPSDTQYFGPGTRLTVL.

This clone has just one count. The chain couples TRBV7-9 to TRBJ2-2; 8 nucleotides align to TRBD1. Germline CDR1 is SEHNR and CDR2 is FQNEAQ (reference sequence). The V gene end was trimmed by 5 bases and the J gene end by 6 bases; junction bases not matched to a gene: 11. The CDR3 is 16 residues long. The CDR3 nucleotides read TGTGCCAGCAGCGATGAGGACAGGGTGGCGGCCGGGGAGCTGTTTTTT. It is translated as CASSDEDRVAAGELFF.

V usage is TRBV2 and J usage is TRBJ2-1, with a weak D call TRBD2 (7 bases). Per the germline V gene, CDR1 is SNHLY and CDR2 is FYNNEI. This CDR3 has 14 amino acids. V dropped 6 bases and J dropped 2 bases, with 11 bases sitting between them. Written as DNA, the CDR3 is TGTGCCAGCAGCGGGGGGCCACCCTACAATGAGCAGTTCTTC. Its translation: CASSGGPPYNEQFF.

This CDR3 reads CATRSVYEQYF. Here the CDR3 DNA reads TGTGCCACCCGCAGTGTTTACGAGCAGTACTTC. The chain combines TRBV27 with TRBJ2-7; D call uncertain. The CDR3 has 11 amino acids. CDR1 is MNHEY and CDR2 is SMNVEV in the germline V gene (reference sequence). V lost 10 bases to trimming and J lost 4 bases, with 11 bases between them.

Comments on this clone: Other DNA sequences in the same sample also yield this CDR3. This chain uses TRBV5-6 with TRBJ2-7; no clear D. CDR3 size: 13 residues. CDR1 and CDR2 (germline): SGHDT, YYEEEE. Trimming left V 0 bases short and J 0 bases short, with 4 bases between. The CDR3 sequence: CASSLGVSYEQYF. The CDR3 region has the DNA TGTGCCAGCAGCTTGGGGGTCTCCTACGAGCAGTACTTC.

The chain joins TRBV7-9 to TRBJ2-4; TRBD1 matches at 7 bases. CDR1 SEHNR and CDR2 FQNEAQ come from the germline V gene (reference sequence). V gave up 2 bases and J gave up 12 bases; unmatched junction bases: 7. The CDR3 has 13 residues. As DNA, the CDR3 is TGTGCCAGCAGCTTACCCGGACAGGAGAGTCAGTACTTC. Translating gives CASSLPGQESQYF.

The sample holds one count of this clone. The chain recombines TRBV7-9 with TRBJ2-7; D ambiguous. The germline gives CDR1 SEHNR, CDR2 FQNEAQ (reference sequence). CDR3 length: 14 amino acids. The ends were cut back, 2 bases at V and 1 base at J, with 9 bases in the middle. CDR3 coding DNA: TGTGCCAGCAGCTTATCTCTTCCGTCCTACGAGCAGTACTTC. Translating gives CASSLSLPSYEQYF.

The chain recombines TRBV4-1 with TRBJ2-1; 11 nucleotides match TRBD2. The CDR3 totals 17 residues. V lost 5 bases and J lost 5; bases outside the gene matches: 11. The germline V gene has CDR1 MGHRA and CDR2 YSYEKL. CDR3 loop: CASSSRETSGINNEQFF. The CDR3 DNA follows: TGCGCCAGCAGCTCCAGGGAGACTAGCGGGATTAACAATGAGCAGTTCTTC.

The chain recombines TRBV29-1 with TRBJ2-2, with 8 bases aligning to TRBD2. Unmatched junction bases numbered 13, after V lost 4 bases and J lost 0 bases. CDR3 length equals 18 residues. The germline V gene has CDR1 SQVTM and CDR2 ANQGSEA. The CDR3 loop is CSVVPITQTSANTGELFF. The DNA for the CDR3 is TGCAGCGTTGTCCCCATAACACAGACTAGCGCGAACACCGGGGAGCTGTTTTTT.

This chain joins TRBV19 and TRBJ2-7; D gene unclear. CDR3 length equals 12 residues. Germline loops: CDR1 LNHDA, CDR2 SQIVND (reference sequence). Between the trimmed V and J ends, which lost 5 bases and 2 bases, there was a span of 7 bases. DNA for the CDR3: TGTGCCAGTAGTGGATCAACCTACGAGCAGTACTTC. Amino acid sequence: CASSGSTYEQYF.